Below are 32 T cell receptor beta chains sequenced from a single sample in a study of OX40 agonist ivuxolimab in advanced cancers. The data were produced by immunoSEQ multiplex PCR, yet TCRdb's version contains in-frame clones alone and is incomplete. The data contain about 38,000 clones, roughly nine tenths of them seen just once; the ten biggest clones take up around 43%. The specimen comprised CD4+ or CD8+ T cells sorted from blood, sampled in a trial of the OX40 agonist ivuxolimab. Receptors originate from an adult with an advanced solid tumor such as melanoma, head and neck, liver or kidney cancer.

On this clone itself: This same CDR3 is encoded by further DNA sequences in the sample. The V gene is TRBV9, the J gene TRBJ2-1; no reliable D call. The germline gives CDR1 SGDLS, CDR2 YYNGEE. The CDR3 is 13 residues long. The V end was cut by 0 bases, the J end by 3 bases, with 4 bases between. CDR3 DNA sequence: TGTGCCAGCAGCGTAGGTAACTACAATGAGCAGTTCTTC. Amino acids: CASSVGNYNEQFF.

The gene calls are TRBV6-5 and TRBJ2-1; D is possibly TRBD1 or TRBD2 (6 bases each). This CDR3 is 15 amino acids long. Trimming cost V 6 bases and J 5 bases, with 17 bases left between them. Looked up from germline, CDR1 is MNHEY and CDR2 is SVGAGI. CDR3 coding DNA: TGTGCCAGCAGCGTGGGGGGCGATCTCCACAATGAGCAGTTCTTC. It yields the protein CASSVGGDLHNEQFF.

CDR3 nucleotide sequence: TGTGCCAGCAGCAAGTACCAACAGGGTTATGAGACCCAGTACTTC. Its protein product is CASSKYQQGYETQYF. This chain uses TRBV7-9 with TRBJ2-5, with D possibly matching TRBD1 (6 bases). The germline gives CDR1 SEHNR, CDR2 FQNEAQ (reference sequence). V lost 5 bases and J 5 bases, leaving 18 bases between the germline ends. The CDR3 contains 15 residues.

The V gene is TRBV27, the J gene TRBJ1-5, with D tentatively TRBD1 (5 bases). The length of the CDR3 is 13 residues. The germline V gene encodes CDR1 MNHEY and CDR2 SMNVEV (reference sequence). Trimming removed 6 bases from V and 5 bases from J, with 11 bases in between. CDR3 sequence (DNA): TGTGCCAGCAGCATCTTCAGGGATCAGCCCCAGCATTTT. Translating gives CASSIFRDQPQHF.

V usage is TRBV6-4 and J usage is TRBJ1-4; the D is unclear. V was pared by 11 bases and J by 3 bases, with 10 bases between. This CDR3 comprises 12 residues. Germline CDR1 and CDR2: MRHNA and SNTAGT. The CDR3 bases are TGTGCCTACGGCAGAGCTAATGAAAAACTGTTTTTT. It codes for CAYGRANEKLFF.

CDR3 DNA sequence: TGCGCCAGCAGCCAAGATGAGGAGGTGGGGCAGTCGGGCACTGAAGCTTTCTTT. Encoded protein: CASSQDEEVGQSGTEAFF. V is TRBV4-3 and J is TRBJ1-1; TRBD1 might be the D (5 bases). Trimming shortened V by 0 bases and J by 4 bases, and 21 bases separated the two germline ends. Germline-derived CDR1 and CDR2 are LGHNA and YSLEER. This CDR3 comprises 18 residues.

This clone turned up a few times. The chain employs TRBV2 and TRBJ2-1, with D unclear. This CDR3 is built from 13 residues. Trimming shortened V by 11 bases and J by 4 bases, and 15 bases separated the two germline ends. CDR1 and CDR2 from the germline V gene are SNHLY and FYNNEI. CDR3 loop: CAGRASPYNEQFF. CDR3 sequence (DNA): TGTGCCGGCCGGGCTTCCCCATACAATGAGCAGTTCTTC.

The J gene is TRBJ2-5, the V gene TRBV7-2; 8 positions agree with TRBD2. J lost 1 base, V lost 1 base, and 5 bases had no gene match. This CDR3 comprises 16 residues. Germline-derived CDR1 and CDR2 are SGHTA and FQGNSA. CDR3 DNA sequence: TGTGCCAGCAGCTTAGTTGGTAGCGGGGTCCAAGAGACCCAGTACTTC. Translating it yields CASSLVGSGVQETQYF.

Here the CDR3 DNA reads TGTGCCACCAGCAGAGGGCTGTTCGGGGACACAGATACGCAGTATTTT. It yields the protein CATSRGLFGDTDTQYF. This chain links TRBV15 with TRBJ2-3; D might be TRBD2 (5 bases). The CDR3 length is 16 residues. The germline CDR1 and CDR2 sequences are LNHNV and YYDKDF (reference sequence). Deletions cut 1 base from V and 2 bases from J, with 13 bases between.

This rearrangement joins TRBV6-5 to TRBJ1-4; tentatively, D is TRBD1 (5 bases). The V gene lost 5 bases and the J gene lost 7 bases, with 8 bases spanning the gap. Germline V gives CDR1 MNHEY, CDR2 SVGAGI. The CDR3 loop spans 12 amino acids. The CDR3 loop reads CASSAGFEKLFF. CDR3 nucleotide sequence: TGTGCCAGCAGTGCAGGGTTTGAAAAACTGTTTTTT.

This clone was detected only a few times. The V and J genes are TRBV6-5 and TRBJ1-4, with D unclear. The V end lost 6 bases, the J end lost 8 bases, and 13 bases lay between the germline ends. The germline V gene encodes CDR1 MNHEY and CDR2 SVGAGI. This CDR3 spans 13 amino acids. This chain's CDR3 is CASSPPGWEKLFF. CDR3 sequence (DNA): TGTGCCAGCAGCCCGCCAGGCTGGGAAAAACTGTTTTTT.

In DNA, the CDR3 is TGTGCCAGCAGCTTTTGGGGAACAGGCGAGCAGTACTTC. This gives the protein CASSFWGTGEQYF. The chain has TRBV5-6 and TRBJ2-7, with D possibly matching TRBD1 (5 bases). CDR1 SGHDT and CDR2 YYEEEE come from the germline V gene. The CDR3 spans 13 residues. The V end lost 2 bases, the J end lost 6 bases, and 12 bases lay between the germline ends.

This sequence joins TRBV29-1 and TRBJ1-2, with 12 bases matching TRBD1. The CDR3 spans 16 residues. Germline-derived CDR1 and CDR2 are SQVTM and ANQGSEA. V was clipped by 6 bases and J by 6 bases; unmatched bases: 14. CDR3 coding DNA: TGCAGCGTCCCCGGGACAGGGGGCTGGGTAACTCATGGCTACACCTTC. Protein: CSVPGTGGWVTHGYTF.

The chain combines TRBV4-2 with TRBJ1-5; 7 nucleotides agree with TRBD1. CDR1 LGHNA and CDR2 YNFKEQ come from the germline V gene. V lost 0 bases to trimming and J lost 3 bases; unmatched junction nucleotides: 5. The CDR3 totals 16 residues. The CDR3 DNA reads TGTGCCAGCAGCCAAGAGGGGACAGCTTTCAATCAGCCCCAGCATTTT. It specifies CASSQEGTAFNQPQHF.

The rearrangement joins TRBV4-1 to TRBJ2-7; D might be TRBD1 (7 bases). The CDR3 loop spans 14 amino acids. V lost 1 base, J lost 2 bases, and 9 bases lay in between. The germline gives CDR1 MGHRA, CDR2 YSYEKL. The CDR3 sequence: CASSQVRGAYEQYF. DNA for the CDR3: TGCGCCAGCAGCCAAGTCAGGGGGGCCTACGAGCAGTACTTC.

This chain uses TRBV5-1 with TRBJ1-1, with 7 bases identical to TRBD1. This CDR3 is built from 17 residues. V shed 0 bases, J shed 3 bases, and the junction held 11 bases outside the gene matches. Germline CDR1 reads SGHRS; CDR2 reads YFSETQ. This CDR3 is CASSLGVGARGDTEAFF. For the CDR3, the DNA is TGCGCCAGCAGCTTGGGCGTCGGGGCCAGGGGGGACACTGAAGCTTTCTTT.

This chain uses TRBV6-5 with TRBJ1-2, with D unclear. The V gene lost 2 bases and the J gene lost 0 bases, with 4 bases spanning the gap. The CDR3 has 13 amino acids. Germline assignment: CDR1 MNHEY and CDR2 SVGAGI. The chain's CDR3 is CASSYHPNYGYTF. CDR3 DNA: TGTGCCAGCAGTTACCACCCTAACTATGGCTACACCTTC.

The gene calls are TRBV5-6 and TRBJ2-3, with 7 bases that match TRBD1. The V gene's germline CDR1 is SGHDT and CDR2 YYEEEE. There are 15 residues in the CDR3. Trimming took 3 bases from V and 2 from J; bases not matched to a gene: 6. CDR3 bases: TGTGCCAGCAGCTCCCCCGGGACAGTCACAGATACGCAGTATTTT. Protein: CASSSPGTVTDTQYF.

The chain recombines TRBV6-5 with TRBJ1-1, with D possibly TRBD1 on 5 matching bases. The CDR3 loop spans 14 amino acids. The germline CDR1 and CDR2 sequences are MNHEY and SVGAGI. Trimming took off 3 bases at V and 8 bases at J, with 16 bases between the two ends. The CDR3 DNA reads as TGTGCCAGCAGTTATGGAACCGGGACGGTAGAAGCTTTCTTT. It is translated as CASSYGTGTVEAFF.

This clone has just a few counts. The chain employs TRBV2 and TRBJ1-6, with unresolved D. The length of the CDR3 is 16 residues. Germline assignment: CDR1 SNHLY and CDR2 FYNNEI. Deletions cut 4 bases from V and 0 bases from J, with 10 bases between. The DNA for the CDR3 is TGTGCCAGCAGTGGGTCACCGAGCTCCTATAATTCACCCCTCCACTTT. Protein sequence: CASSGSPSSYNSPLHF.

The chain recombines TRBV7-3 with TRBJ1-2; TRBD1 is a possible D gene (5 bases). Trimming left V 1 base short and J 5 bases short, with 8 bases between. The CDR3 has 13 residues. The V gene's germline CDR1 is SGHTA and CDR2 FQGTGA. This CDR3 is CASSLRDGYGYTF. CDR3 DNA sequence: TGTGCCAGCAGCTTAAGGGACGGATATGGCTACACCTTC.

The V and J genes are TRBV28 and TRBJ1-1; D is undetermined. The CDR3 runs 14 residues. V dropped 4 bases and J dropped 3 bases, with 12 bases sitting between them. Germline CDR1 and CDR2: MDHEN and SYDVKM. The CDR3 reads CASSSLGVYTEAFF. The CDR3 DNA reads TGTGCCAGCAGTTCCCTCGGGGTTTACACTGAAGCTTTCTTT.

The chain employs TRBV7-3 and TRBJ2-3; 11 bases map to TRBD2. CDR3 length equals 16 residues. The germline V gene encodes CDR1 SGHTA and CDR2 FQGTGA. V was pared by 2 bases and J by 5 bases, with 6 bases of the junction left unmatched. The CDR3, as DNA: TGTGCCAGCAGCTTAGCGGCTAGCGGGGGGATAGATACGCAGTATTTT. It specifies CASSLAASGGIDTQYF.

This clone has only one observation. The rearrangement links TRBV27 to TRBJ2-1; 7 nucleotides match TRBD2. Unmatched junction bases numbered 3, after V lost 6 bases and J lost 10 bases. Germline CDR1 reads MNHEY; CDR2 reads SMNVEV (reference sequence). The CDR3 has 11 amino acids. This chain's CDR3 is CASSWGGEQFF. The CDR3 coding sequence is TGTGCCAGCAGCTGGGGGGGAGAGCAGTTCTTC.

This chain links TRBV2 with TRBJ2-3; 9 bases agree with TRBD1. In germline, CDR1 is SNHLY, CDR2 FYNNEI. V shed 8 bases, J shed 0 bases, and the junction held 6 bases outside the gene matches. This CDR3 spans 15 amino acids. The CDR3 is CASPFGQGSTDTQYF. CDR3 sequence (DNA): TGTGCCAGCCCTTTTGGACAGGGGAGCACAGATACGCAGTATTTT.

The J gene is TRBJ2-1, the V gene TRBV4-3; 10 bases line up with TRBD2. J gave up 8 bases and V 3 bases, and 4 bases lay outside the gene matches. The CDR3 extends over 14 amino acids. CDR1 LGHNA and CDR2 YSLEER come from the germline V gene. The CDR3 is CASSHSSGGDEQFF. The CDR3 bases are TGCGCCAGCAGCCACTCTAGCGGGGGCGATGAGCAGTTCTTC.

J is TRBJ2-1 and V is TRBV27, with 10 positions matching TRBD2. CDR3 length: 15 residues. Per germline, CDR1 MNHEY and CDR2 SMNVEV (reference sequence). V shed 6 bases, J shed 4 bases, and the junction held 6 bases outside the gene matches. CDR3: CASRSGTSAYNEQFF. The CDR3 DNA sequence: TGTGCCAGCAGGTCCGGGACTAGCGCTTACAATGAGCAGTTCTTC.

The CDR3 loop reads CSVAPGLSRYEQYF. The CDR3 DNA reads as TGCAGCGTTGCCCCCGGACTGTCTCGATACGAGCAGTACTTC. V and J are TRBV29-1 and TRBJ2-7; D perhaps matches TRBD2 (5 bases). CDR3 length: 14 amino acids. Germline CDR1 and CDR2: SQVTM and ANQGSEA. Trimming removed 4 bases from V and 4 bases from J, with 17 bases in between.

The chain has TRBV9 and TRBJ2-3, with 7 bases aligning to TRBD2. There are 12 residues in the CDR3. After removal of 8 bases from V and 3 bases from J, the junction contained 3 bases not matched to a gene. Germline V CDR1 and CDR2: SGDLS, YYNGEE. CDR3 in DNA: TGTGCCAGTAGGGGAGGGACAGATACGCAGTATTTT. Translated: CASRGGTDTQYF.

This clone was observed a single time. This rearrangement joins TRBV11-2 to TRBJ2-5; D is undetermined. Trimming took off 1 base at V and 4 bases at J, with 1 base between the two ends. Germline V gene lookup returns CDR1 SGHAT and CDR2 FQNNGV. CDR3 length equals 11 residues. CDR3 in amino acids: CASSLVETQYF. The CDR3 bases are TGTGCCAGCAGCTTAGTAGAGACCCAGTACTTC.

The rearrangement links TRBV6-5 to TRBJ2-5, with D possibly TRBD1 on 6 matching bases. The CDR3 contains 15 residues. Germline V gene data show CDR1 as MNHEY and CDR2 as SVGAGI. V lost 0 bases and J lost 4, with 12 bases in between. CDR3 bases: TGTGCCAGCAGTTACTCCGCAGGGGCAAGAGAGACCCAGTACTTC. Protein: CASSYSAGARETQYF.

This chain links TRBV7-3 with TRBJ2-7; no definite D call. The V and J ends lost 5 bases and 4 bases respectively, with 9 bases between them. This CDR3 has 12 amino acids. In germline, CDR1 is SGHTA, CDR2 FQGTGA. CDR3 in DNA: TGTGCCAGCAGCCCCGACGGATACGAGCAGTACTTC. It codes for CASSPDGYEQYF.